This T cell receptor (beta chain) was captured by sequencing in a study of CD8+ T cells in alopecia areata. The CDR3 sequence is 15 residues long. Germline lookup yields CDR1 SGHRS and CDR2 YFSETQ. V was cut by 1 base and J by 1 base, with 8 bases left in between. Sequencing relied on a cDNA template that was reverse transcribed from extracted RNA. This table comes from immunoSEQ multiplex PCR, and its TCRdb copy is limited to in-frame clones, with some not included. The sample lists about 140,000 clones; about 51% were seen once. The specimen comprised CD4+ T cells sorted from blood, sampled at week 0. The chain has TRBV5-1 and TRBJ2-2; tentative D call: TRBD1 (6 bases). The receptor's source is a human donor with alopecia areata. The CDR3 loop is CASSLTGQNTGELFF. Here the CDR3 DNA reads TGCGCCAGCAGCTTGACAGGGCAGAACACCGGGGAGCTGTTTTTT.